This passage covers 29 T cell receptor beta chains from one sample sequenced in a study of T-cell memory formation after mild COVID-19. TCRdb ran MiXCR on the 5' RACE reads and lists one entry per CDR3 protein. The sample holds around 390,000 distinct CDR3 sequences; approximately 16% are singletons and the top ten take around a fifth. The specimen was PBMCs or a T cell subset sorted from them (not recorded which). The receptors were sampled from a man aged 18-30 years who had mild COVID-19 (a few samples of this study predate the infection). Cell type and time point are not known.

This chain uses TRBV10-3 with TRBJ2-6; D is undetermined. The CDR3 contains 15 residues. Trimming took 3 bases from V and 3 from J, leaving 9 bases between them. Germline V gene data show CDR1 as ENHRY and CDR2 as SYGVKD. The CDR3 protein is CAISDSLSGANVLTF. The DNA for the CDR3 is TGTGCCATCAGTGACTCTCTAAGTGGGGCCAACGTCCTGACTTTC.

This clonotype has only a few counts. The rearrangement links TRBV2 to TRBJ1-1; D is unclear. The CDR3 has 13 residues. Trimming cost V 5 bases and J 3 bases, with 10 bases left between them. CDR1 is SNHLY and CDR2 is FYNNEI in the germline V gene. The CDR3 region is CASSSYYYTEAFF. The CDR3, as DNA: TGTGCCAGCAGTTCATATTATTACACTGAAGCTTTCTTT.

This clonotype was recorded at least ten times. The V call is TRBV19, the J call TRBJ1-5; TRBD1 might be the D (5 bases). The CDR3 runs 16 residues. Per germline, CDR1 LNHDA and CDR2 SQIVND (reference sequence). V was pared by 4 bases and J by 10 bases, with 23 bases between. The CDR3 region has the DNA TGTGCCAGTAGTACCCTTGCCGGGACGGCCGGGGTCCCCCAGCATTTT. As protein: CASSTLAGTAGVPQHF. Full variable domain (remainder filled in from reference TRBV19 and TRBJ1-5): DGGITQSPKYLFRKEGQNVTLSCEQNLNHDAMYWYRQDPGQGLRLIYYSQIVNDFQKGDIAEGYSVSREKKESFPLTVTSAQKNPTAFYLCASSTLAGTAGVPQHFGDGTRLSIL.

The chain combines TRBV12-3 or TRBV12-4 with TRBJ2-7, with TRBD2 matching over 8 bases. Trimming cost V 5 bases and J 6 bases; bases outside gene matches: 6. The CDR3 contains 13 residues. The DNA of the CDR3 is TGTGCCAGCAGTGTGGCTAGCGGGCTCGAGCAGTACTTC. Its protein product is CASSVASGLEQYF.

This clonotype was recorded at least ten times. This chain joins TRBV15 and TRBJ2-2; tentatively, D is TRBD1 (5 bases). V was clipped by 2 bases and J by 5 bases, with 12 bases between them. Germline-derived CDR1 and CDR2 are LNHNV and YYDKDF (reference sequence). The CDR3 runs 15 residues. This CDR3 reads CATSRQGVRTGELFF. The CDR3 coding sequence is TGTGCCACCAGCAGACAAGGGGTCCGGACCGGGGAGCTGTTTTTT.

This clonotype came up a few times. This chain links TRBV7-3 with TRBJ2-3, with 12 bases lining up with TRBD2. Germline V gene lookup returns CDR1 SGHTA and CDR2 FQGTGA. The CDR3 extends over 15 amino acids. V dropped 8 bases and J dropped 3; count of bases not matched to a gene: 6. The CDR3 loop is CASALAGGPTDTQYF. CDR3 sequence (DNA): TGTGCCAGCGCCCTAGCGGGGGGGCCAACAGATACGCAGTATTTT.

This chain uses TRBV7-2 with TRBJ2-3, with 9 nucleotides matching TRBD1. V lost 5 bases to trimming and J lost 5 bases; unmatched junction nucleotides: 14. The CDR3 has 17 amino acids. CDR1 is SGHTA, CDR2 FQGNSA, per germline. The CDR3 nucleotides read TGTGCCAGCAGCAGGTCCCCCGGACAGGGGCGTGTAGATACGCAGTATTTT. Its protein is CASSRSPGQGRVDTQYF.

This clonotype was seen a few times. The chain joins TRBV28 to TRBJ1-2; TRBD1 aligns across 9 bases. The germline gives CDR1 MDHEN, CDR2 SYDVKM. The CDR3 sequence is 15 residues long. Trimming removed 6 bases from V and 4 bases from J; junction bases left unmatched: 9. Here the CDR3 DNA reads TGTGCCAGCAGATCACAGGGGGCTCTAGTCTATGGCTACACCTTC. Translated: CASRSQGALVYGYTF.

The chain carries TRBV15 and TRBJ2-3; possibly TRBD1 or TRBD2 for D (5 bases each). Germline V gene data show CDR1 as LNHNV and CDR2 as YYDKDF (reference sequence). Trimming left V 3 bases short and J 0 bases short, with 7 bases between. The CDR3 totals 14 residues. CDR3 DNA: TGTGCCACCAGCAGGAGGGGAAGCACAGATACGCAGTATTTT. It is translated as CATSRRGSTDTQYF.

This clonotype was counted between two and nine times. The chain is built from TRBV7-9 and TRBJ1-1, with 9 positions matching TRBD1. The CDR3 covers 16 residues. Trimming removed 5 bases from V and 0 bases from J; junction bases left unmatched: 7. Looked up from germline, CDR1 is SEHNR and CDR2 is FQNEAQ (reference sequence). DNA of the CDR3: TGTGCCAGCAGCAAGAGACAGGGGGTCTTGAACACTGAAGCTTTCTTT. Residues: CASSKRQGVLNTEAFF.

This chain links TRBV3-1 with TRBJ2-5; maybe TRBD2 (5 bases). This CDR3 has 13 residues. The germline CDR1 and CDR2 sequences are LGHDT and YNNKEL (reference sequence). Trimming left V 2 bases short and J 5 bases short, with 9 bases between. The CDR3 sequence: CASSQNRGETQYF. CDR3 sequence (DNA): TGTGCCAGCAGCCAAAACCGAGGGGAGACCCAGTACTTC.

This clonotype has ten or more counts. The chain couples TRBV5-1 to TRBJ2-2, with 7 bases lining up with TRBD2. Germline trimming cut 9 bases from V and 5 bases from J; bases unmatched to any gene: 10. Per the germline V gene, CDR1 is SGHRS and CDR2 is YFSETQ. This CDR3 spans 14 amino acids. The CDR3 DNA follows: TGCGCCACCAAGGGAGGGGCTGGAACCGGGGAGCTGTTTTTT. Translating gives CATKGGAGTGELFF.

The chain is built from TRBV6-5 and TRBJ1-5; D is undetermined. Per the germline V gene, CDR1 is MNHEY and CDR2 is SVGAGI. V was trimmed by 9 bases and J by 1 base, leaving 7 bases between them. The CDR3 covers 12 residues. The CDR3 protein is CASGRSNQPQHF. The DNA of the CDR3 is TGTGCCAGTGGCAGGAGCAATCAGCCCCAGCATTTT.

The sample holds a few counts of this clonotype. The chain couples TRBV7-9 to TRBJ2-7, with D perhaps TRBD2 (7 bases). V lost 6 bases and J 7 bases, leaving 19 bases between the germline ends. The CDR3 length is 14 residues. The germline V gene has CDR1 SEHNR and CDR2 FQNEAQ (reference sequence). In DNA, the CDR3 is TGTGCCAGCAGTTCCCGGGGGGCCCGGGGGGAGCAGTACTTC. It translates to CASSSRGARGEQYF. Full variable domain (missing parts from reference TRBV7-9 and TRBJ2-7): DTGVSQNPRHKITKRGQNVTFRCDPISEHNRLYWYRQTLGQGPEFLTYFQNEAQLEKSRLLSDRFSAERPKGSFSTLEIQRTEQGDSAMYLCASSSRGARGEQYFGPGTRLTVT.

The chain links TRBV4-2 to TRBJ2-4, with D perhaps matching TRBD1 or TRBD2 (5 bases each). The CDR3 spans 16 residues. Germline-derived CDR1 and CDR2 are LGHNA and YNFKEQ. V lost 2 bases and J lost 6, with 17 bases in between. The CDR3 protein is CASSQSSGTSLNIQYF. The CDR3 bases are TGTGCCAGCAGCCAAAGTTCCGGGACCTCTTTAAACATTCAGTACTTC.

This clonotype appeared a few times. The CDR3, as DNA: TGCGCCAGCAGCCCCCACCCGACAGGGACTGCTTCACCCCTCCACTTT. It encodes CASSPHPTGTASPLHF. This chain uses TRBV4-3 with TRBJ1-6; 7 bases align to TRBD1. Germline V gene data show CDR1 as LGHNA and CDR2 as YSLEER. This CDR3 has 16 amino acids. V gave up 4 bases and J gave up 9 bases; unmatched junction bases: 12.

The chain carries TRBV14 and TRBJ2-6; no firm D call. The CDR3 is 16 residues long. Germline-derived CDR1 and CDR2 are SGHDN and FVKESK. V was cut by 0 bases and J by 2 bases, with 8 bases left in between. The CDR3 DNA sequence: TGTGCCAGCAGCCAAGAACGAGTAACTGGGGCCAACGTCCTGACTTTC. Protein sequence: CASSQERVTGANVLTF.

This clonotype was detected only a few times. The CDR3 sequence: CASSLVGGVLGNEQFF. DNA of the CDR3: TGCGCCAGCAGCTTGGTCGGCGGCGTCCTAGGCAATGAGCAGTTCTTC. J is TRBJ2-1 and V is TRBV5-1; D uncertain. Trimming shortened V by 0 bases and J by 6 bases, and 16 bases separated the two germline ends. This CDR3 is 16 amino acids long. Germline V gives CDR1 SGHRS, CDR2 YFSETQ.

V usage is TRBV4-3 and J usage is TRBJ2-3; D uncertain. Germline CDR1 reads LGHNA; CDR2 reads YSLEER. The CDR3 has 13 amino acids. Trimming removed 1 base at V and 4 bases at J, with 6 bases between. The CDR3 DNA reads TGCGCCAGCAGCCAAGTTCCCGCAGATACGCAGTATTTT. Encoded protein: CASSQVPADTQYF.

This clonotype was observed a handful of times. The chain combines TRBV5-5 with TRBJ1-5; D remains unclear. The V end was cut by 1 base, the J end by 0 bases, with 17 bases between. Per the germline V gene, CDR1 is SGHKS and CDR2 is YYEKEE (reference sequence). CDR3 length equals 18 residues. DNA of the CDR3: TGTGCCAGCAGCTTGCGGGAGGTGGGGAGGTATAGCAATCAGCCCCAGCATTTT. It specifies CASSLREVGRYSNQPQHF.

The V gene is TRBV18, the J gene TRBJ2-1; 7 bases align to TRBD1. Germline CDR1 KGHSH, CDR2 LQKENI. The CDR3 is made up of 15 amino acids. V lost 3 bases and J lost 6; bases outside the gene matches: 8. CDR3: CASSPIMAGGNEQFF. For the CDR3, the DNA is TGTGCCAGCTCACCGATCATGGCAGGGGGCAATGAGCAGTTCTTC.

V is TRBV6-5 and J is TRBJ1-2; no clear D. There are 14 residues in the CDR3. V was pared by 5 bases and J by 7 bases, with 17 bases between. The germline CDR1 and CDR2 sequences are MNHEY and SVGAGI. In DNA form, the CDR3 reads TGTGCCAGCAGTGTGGTTGGGGAGGGTCGTGGCTACACCTTC. Protein product: CASSVVGEGRGYTF.

This clonotype was seen repeatedly, ten times or more. The chain uses TRBV7-8 and TRBJ1-5, with a possible D match to TRBD1 (6 bases). This CDR3 comprises 16 residues. V shed 1 base and J shed 4 bases, with 14 bases lying between them. From germline, CDR1 is SGHVS and CDR2 FQNEAQ. CDR3 residues: CASSLVGADGNQPQHF. DNA of the CDR3: TGTGCCAGCAGCTTAGTGGGGGCGGACGGAAATCAGCCCCAGCATTTT. Filled out from reference TRBV7-8 and TRBJ1-5, the complete variable domain reads GAGVSQSPRYKVAKRGQDVALRCDPISGHVSLFWYQQALGQGPEFLTYFQNEAQLDKSGLPSDRFFAERPEGSVSTLKIQRTQQEDSAVYLCASSLVGADGNQPQHFGDGTRLSIL.

This chain joins TRBV2 and TRBJ2-1, with D unresolved. CDR3 length: 15 amino acids. CDR1 is SNHLY, CDR2 FYNNEI, per germline. The V and J ends lost 3 bases and 8 bases respectively, with 17 bases between them. The CDR3 DNA sequence: TGTGCCAGCAGTGAGGGCTATAGTGGGCCGGATGAGCAGTTCTTC. It codes for CASSEGYSGPDEQFF.

This clonotype was seen a few times. The chain is built from TRBV7-9 and TRBJ1-4; D ambiguous. CDR3 length equals 14 residues. Trimming stripped 1 base from V and 6 bases from J, with 9 bases between. Germline-derived CDR1 and CDR2 are SEHNR and FQNEAQ (reference sequence). The DNA of the CDR3 is TGTGCCAGCAGCTTAGGTACGCGGGATGAAAAACTGTTTTTT. Protein product: CASSLGTRDEKLFF.

The gene calls are TRBV12-3 or TRBV12-4 and TRBJ2-5; 10 bases match TRBD2. V dropped 6 bases and J dropped 5; count of bases not matched to a gene: 18. The CDR3 length is 18 residues. As DNA, the CDR3 is TGTGCCAGCAGCTCCATTAGGTTCTCTAGCGGGAGTGTCGAGACCCAGTACTTC. Translation gives CASSSIRFSSGSVETQYF.

This clonotype was picked up many times. The chain carries TRBV20-1 and TRBJ2-1, with unresolved D. This CDR3 has 13 residues. V was pared by 0 bases and J by 5 bases, with 8 bases between. Germline values: CDR1 DFQATT, CDR2 SNEGSKA (reference sequence). CDR3 region: CSARDRQDNEQFF. DNA of the CDR3: TGCAGTGCTAGAGATCGGCAGGACAATGAGCAGTTCTTC.

This clonotype was seen more than once but under ten times. V gene TRBV6-2 or TRBV6-3 combines with J gene TRBJ2-3; D might be TRBD1 or TRBD2, each matching 5 bases. The germline V gene encodes CDR1 MNHEY and CDR2 SVGEGT. The CDR3 sequence is 15 residues long. V was pared by 6 bases and J by 0 bases, with 13 bases between. The CDR3 DNA is TGTGCCAGCAGAACCGGGACCGTCAGCACAGATACGCAGTATTTT. It is translated as CASRTGTVSTDTQYF.

This clonotype was observed a handful of times. The chain joins TRBV12-3 or TRBV12-4 to TRBJ2-5, with D perhaps given as TRBD1 or TRBD2 (5 bases each). The CDR3 runs 13 residues. V shed 7 bases and J shed 5 bases, with 14 bases lying between them. The CDR3 bases are TGTGCCAGCACCCGAACTGGGGGTGAGACCCAGTACTTC. Residues: CASTRTGGETQYF.